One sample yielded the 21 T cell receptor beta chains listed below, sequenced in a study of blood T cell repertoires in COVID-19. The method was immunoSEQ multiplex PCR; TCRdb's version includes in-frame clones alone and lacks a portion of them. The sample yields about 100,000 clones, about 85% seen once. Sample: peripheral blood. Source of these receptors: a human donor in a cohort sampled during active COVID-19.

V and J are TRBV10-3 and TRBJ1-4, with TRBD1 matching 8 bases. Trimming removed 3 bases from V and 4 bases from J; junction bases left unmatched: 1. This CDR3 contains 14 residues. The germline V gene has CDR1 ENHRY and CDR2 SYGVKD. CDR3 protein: CAISDRGLNEKLFF. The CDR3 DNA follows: TGTGCCATCAGTGACAGGGGGCTTAATGAAAAACTGTTTTTT.

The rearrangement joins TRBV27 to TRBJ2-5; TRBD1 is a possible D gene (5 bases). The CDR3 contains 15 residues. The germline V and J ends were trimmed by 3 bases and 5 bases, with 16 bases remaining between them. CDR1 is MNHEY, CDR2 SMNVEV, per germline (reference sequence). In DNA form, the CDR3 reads TGTGCCAGCAGTTTCGGGCAGGGCGATGGGGAGACCCAGTACTTC. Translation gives CASSFGQGDGETQYF.

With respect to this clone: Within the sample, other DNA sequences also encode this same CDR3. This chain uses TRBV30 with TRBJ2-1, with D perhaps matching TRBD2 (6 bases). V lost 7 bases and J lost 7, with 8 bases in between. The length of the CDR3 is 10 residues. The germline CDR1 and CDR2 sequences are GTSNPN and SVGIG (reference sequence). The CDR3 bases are TGTGCCTTGGGACTTAATGAGCAGTTCTTC. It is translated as CALGLNEQFF.

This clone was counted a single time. CDR3 residues: CASSPDRAYGYTF. DNA of the CDR3: TGTGCCAGCAGCCCGGACAGGGCCTATGGCTACACCTTC. The V gene is TRBV6-5, the J gene TRBJ1-2; 8 nucleotides match TRBD1. Unmatched junction bases numbered 4, after V lost 6 bases and J lost 4 bases. The length of the CDR3 is 13 residues. CDR1 and CDR2 from the germline V gene are MNHEY and SVGAGI.

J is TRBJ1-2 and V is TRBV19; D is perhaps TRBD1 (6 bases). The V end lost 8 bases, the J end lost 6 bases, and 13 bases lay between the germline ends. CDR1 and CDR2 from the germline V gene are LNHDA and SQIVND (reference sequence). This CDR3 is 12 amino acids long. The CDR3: CASGRTADGYTF. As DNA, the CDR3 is TGTGCCAGTGGCCGGACAGCGGATGGCTACACCTTC.

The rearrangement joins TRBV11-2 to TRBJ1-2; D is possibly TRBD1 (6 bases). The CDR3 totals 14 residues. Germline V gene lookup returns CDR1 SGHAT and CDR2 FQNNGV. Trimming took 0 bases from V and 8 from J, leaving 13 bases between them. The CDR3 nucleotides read TGTGCCAGCAGCTTAGACAGGGGCACGGAGGGCTACACCTTC. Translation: CASSLDRGTEGYTF.

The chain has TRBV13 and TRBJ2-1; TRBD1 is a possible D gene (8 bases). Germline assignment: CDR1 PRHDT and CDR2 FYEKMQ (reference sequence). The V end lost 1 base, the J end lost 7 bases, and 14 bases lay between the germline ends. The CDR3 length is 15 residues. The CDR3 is CASSLDRGRENEQFF. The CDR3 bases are TGTGCCAGCAGCTTAGACAGGGGGAGGGAAAATGAGCAGTTCTTC.

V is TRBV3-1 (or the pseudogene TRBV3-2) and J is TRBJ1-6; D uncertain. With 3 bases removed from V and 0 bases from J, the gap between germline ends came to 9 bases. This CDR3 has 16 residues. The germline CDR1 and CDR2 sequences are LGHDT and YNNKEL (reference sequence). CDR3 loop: CASSQPEGSYNSPLHF. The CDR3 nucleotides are TGTGCCAGCAGCCAGCCGGAGGGCTCCTATAATTCACCCCTCCACTTT.

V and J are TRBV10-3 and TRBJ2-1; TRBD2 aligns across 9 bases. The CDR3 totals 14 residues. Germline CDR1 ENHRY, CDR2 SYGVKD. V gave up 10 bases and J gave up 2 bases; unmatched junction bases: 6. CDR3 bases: TGTGCCACCACTGGCGGGGGGGCCTACAATGAGCAGTTCTTC. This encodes CATTGGGAYNEQFF.

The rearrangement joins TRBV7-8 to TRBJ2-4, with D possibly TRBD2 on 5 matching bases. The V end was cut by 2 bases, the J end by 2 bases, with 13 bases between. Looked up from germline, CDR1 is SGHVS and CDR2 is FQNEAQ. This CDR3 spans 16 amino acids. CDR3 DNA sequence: TGTGCCAGCAGCTTAAGCAGCGGATCCTCCAAAAACATTCAGTACTTC. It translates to CASSLSSGSSKNIQYF.

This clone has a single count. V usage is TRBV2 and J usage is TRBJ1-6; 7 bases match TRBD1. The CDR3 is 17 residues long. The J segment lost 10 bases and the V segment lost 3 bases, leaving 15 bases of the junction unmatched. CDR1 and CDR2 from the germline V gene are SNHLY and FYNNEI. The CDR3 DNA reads TGTGCCAGCAGTGACTATGGGGCGAGGGGGCGGGGATCACCCCTCCACTTT. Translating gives CASSDYGARGRGSPLHF.

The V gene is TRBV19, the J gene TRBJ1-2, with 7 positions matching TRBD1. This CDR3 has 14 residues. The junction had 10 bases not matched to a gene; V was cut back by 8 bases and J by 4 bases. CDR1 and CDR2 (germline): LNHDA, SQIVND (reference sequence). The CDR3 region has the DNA TGTGCCAGTCGAGACAGGGAACGAGCCTATGGCTACACCTTC. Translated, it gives CASRDRERAYGYTF.

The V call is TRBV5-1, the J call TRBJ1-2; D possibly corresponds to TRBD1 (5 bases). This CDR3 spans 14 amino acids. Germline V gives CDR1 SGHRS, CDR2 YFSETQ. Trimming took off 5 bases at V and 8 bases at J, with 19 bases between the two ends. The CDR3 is CASRETEGSWGYTF. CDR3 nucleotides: TGCGCCAGCAGGGAGACAGAAGGTAGTTGGGGCTACACCTTC.

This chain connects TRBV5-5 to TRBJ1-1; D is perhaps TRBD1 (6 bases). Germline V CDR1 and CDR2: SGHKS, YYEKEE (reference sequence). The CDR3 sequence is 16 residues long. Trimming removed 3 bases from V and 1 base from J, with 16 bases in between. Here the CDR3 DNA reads TGTGCCAGCAGCTCCCACTGGACAGCGAGGAACACTGAAGCTTTCTTT. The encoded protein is CASSSHWTARNTEAFF.

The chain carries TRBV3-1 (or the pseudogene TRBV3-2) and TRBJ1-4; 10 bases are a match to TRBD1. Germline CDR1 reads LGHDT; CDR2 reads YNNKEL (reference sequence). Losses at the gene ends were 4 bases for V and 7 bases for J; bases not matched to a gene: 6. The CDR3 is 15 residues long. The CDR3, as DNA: TGTGCCAGCAGCCGAAAGACAGGGGGCGGTGAAAAACTGTTTTTT. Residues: CASSRKTGGGEKLFF.

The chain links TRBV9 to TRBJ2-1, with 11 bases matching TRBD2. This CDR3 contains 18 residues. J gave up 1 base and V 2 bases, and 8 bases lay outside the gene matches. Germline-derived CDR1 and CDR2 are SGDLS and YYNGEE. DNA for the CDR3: TGTGCCAGCAGCGTGTCTTCGGGACTAGCGGTATCCTACAATGAGCAGTTCTTC. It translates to CASSVSSGLAVSYNEQFF.

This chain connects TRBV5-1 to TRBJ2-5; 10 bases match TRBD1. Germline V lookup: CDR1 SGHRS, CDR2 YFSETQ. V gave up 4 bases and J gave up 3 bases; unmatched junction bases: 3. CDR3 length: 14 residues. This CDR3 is CASSAGQGKETQYF. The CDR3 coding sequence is TGCGCCAGCAGCGCGGGACAGGGGAAAGAGACCCAGTACTTC.

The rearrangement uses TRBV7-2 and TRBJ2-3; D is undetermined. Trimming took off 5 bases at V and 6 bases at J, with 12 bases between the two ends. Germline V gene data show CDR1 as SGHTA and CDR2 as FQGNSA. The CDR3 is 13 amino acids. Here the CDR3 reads CASSRSNRDTQYF. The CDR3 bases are TGTGCCAGCAGCCGCTCGAACCGGGATACGCAGTATTTT.

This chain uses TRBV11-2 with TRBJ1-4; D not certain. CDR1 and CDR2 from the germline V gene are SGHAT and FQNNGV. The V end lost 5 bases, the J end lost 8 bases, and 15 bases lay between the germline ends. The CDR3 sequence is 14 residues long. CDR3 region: CASSPAAVSEKLFF. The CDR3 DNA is TGTGCCAGCAGCCCAGCGGCAGTTAGCGAAAAACTGTTTTTT. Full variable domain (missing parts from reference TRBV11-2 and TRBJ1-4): EAGVAQSPRYKIIEKRQSVAFWCNPISGHATLYWYQQILGQGPKLLIQFQNNGVVDDSQLPKDRFSAERLKGVDSTLKIQPAKLEDSAVYLCASSPAAVSEKLFFGSGTQLSVL.

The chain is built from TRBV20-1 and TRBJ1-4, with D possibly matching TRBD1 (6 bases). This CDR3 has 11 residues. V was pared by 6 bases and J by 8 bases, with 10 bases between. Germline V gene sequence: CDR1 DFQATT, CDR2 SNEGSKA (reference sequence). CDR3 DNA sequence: TGCAGTGCCCCGAGGGGGGAAAAACTGTTTTTT. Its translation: CSAPRGEKLFF.

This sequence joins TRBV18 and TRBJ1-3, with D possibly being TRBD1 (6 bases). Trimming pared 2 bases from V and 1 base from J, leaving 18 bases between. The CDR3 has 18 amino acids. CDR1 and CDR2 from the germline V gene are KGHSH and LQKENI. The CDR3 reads CASSPLRQDSLSGNTIYF. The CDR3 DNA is TGTGCCAGCTCACCATTGAGACAGGACAGCTTGTCTGGAAACACCATATATTTT.